The present TCR beta chain was sequenced within a study of blood T cell repertoires in COVID-19. About the study: Sites in the United States, Italy and Spain provided acute and convalescent COVID-19 samples.

Authors' processing steps: How many nucleated cells were present was estimated from reference gene primer amplification. Generated by immunoSEQ multiplex PCR, the TCRdb table keeps only in-frame clones and is missing some. V and J calls and clone size are those listed in that table; D and trimming were worked out from the DNA. Among under 300,000 clones listed, around 88% were seen once. This CDR3 has 16 amino acids. The V segment lost 7 bases and the J segment 5 bases; nucleotides outside the gene matches: 15. Germline V gene data show CDR1 as SNHLY and CDR2 as FYNNEI. Sequenced material: peripheral blood. The V call is TRBV2, the J call TRBJ2-5; 8 bases align to TRBD1. This receptor was identified in an elderly man with acute or convalescent COVID-19. Written as DNA, the CDR3 is TGTGCCAGCACTCTGACAGGGGCCTACACCTTGGAGACCCAGTACTTC. It yields the protein CASTLTGAYTLETQYF.